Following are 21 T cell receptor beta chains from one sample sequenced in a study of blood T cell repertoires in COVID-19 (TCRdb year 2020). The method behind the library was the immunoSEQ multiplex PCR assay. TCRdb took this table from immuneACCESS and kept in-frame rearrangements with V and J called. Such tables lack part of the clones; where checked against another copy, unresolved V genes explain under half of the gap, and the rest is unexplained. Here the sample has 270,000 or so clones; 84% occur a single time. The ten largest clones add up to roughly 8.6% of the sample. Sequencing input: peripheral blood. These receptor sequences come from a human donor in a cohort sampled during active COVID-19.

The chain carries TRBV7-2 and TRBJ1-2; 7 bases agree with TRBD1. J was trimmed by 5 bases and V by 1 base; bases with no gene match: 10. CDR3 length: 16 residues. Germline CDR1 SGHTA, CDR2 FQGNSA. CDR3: CASSLGYPRDRYGYTF. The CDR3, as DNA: TGTGCCAGCAGCTTAGGGTACCCCCGGGACAGATATGGCTACACCTTC. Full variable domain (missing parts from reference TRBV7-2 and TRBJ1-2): GAGVSQSPSNKVTEKGKDVELRCDPISGHTALYWYRQSLGQGLEFLIYFQGNSAPDKSGLPSDRFSAERTGGSVSTLTIQRTQQEDSAVYLCASSLGYPRDRYGYTFGSGTRLTVV.

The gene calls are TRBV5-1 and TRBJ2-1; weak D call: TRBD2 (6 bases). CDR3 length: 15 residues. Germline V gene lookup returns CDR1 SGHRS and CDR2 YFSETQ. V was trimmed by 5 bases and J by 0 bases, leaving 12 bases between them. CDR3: CASSRLASSYNEQFF. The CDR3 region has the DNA TGCGCCAGCAGTCGGCTAGCGAGCTCCTACAATGAGCAGTTCTTC. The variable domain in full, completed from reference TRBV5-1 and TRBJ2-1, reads KAGVTQTPRYLIKTRGQQVTLSCSPISGHRSVSWYQQTPGQGLQFLFEYFSETQRNKGNFPGRFSGRQFSNSRSEMNVSTLELGDSALYLCASSRLASSYNEQFFGPGTRLTVL.

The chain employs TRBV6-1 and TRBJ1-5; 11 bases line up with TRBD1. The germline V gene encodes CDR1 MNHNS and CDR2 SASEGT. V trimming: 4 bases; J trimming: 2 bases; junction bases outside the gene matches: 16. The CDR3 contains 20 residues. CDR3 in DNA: TGTGCCAGCAGTGCAGGAAGGACAGGGGGCCCATTAGAGCGCAATCAGCCCCAGCATTTT. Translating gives CASSAGRTGGPLERNQPQHF.

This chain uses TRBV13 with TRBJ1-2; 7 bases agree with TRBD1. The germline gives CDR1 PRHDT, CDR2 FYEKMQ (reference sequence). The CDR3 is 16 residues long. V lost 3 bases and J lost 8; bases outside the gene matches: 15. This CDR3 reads CASSLSQGPRSSGYTF. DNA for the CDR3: TGTGCCAGCAGCTTGTCACAGGGGCCTCGCAGCAGCGGCTACACCTTC.

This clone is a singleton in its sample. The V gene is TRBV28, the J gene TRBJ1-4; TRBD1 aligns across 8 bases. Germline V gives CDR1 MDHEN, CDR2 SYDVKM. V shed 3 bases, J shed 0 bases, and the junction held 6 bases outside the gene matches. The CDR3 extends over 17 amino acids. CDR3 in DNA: TGTGCCAGCAGTTTCCTAGGGACAGGTGCAACTAATGAAAAACTGTTTTTT. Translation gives CASSFLGTGATNEKLFF.

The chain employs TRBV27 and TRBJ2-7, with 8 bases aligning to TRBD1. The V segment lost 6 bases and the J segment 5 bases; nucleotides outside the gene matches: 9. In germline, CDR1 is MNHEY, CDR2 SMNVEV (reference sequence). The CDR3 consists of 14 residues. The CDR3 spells CASSPRTGRHEQYF. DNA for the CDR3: TGTGCCAGCAGCCCGAGGACAGGGCGCCACGAGCAGTACTTC.

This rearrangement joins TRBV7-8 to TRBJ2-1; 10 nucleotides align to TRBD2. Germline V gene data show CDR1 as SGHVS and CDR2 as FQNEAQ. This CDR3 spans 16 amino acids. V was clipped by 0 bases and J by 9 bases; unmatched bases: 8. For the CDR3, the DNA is TGTGCCAGCAGCTTAGCGCGGGTAGCGGGAGGCACTGAGCAGTTCTTC. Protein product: CASSLARVAGGTEQFF.

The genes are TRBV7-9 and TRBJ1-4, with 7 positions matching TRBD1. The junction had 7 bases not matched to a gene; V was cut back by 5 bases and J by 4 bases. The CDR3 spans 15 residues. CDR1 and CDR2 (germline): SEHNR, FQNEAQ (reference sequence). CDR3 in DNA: TGTGCCAGCAGCCCCGGGACAGTGTTTAATGAAAAACTGTTTTTT. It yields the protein CASSPGTVFNEKLFF. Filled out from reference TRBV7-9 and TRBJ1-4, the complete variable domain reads DTGVSQNPRHKITKRGQNVTFRCDPISEHNRLYWYRQTLGQGPEFLTYFQNEAQLEKSRLLSDRFSAERPKGSFSTLEIQRTEQGDSAMYLCASSPGTVFNEKLFFGSGTQLSVL.

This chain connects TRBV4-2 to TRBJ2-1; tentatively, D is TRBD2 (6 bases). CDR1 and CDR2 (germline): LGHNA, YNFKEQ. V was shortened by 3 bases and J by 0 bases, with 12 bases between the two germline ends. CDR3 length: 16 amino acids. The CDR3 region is CASSQVAASSYNEQFF. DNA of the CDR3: TGTGCCAGCAGCCAGGTAGCGGCAAGCTCCTACAATGAGCAGTTCTTC.

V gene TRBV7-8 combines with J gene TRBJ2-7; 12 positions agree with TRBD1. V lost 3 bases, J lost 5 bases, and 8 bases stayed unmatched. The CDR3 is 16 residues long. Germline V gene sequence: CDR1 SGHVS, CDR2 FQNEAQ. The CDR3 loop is CASSLFSGQGADEQYF. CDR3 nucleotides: TGTGCCAGCAGCTTGTTCTCGGGACAGGGGGCAGACGAGCAGTACTTC.

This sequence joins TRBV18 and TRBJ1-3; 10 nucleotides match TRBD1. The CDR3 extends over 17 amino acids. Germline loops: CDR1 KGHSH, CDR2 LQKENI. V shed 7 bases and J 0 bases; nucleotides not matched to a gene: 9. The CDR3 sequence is CASFRPGQGFSGNTIYF. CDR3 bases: TGTGCCAGCTTTCGACCGGGACAGGGGTTCTCTGGAAACACCATATATTTT.

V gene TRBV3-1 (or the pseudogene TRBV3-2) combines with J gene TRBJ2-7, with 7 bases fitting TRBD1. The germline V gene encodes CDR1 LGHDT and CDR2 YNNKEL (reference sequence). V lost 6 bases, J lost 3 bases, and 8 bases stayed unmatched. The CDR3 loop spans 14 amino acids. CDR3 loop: CASSKRQGNYEQYF. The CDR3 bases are TGTGCCAGCAGTAAGAGACAGGGCAACTACGAGCAGTACTTC.

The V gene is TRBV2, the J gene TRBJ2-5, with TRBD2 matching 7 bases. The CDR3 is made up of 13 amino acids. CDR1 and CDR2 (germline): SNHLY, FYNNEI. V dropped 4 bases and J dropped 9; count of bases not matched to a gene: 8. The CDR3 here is CASSAGTRGAQYF. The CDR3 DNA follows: TGTGCCAGCAGTGCCGGGACCCGGGGGGCCCAGTACTTC.

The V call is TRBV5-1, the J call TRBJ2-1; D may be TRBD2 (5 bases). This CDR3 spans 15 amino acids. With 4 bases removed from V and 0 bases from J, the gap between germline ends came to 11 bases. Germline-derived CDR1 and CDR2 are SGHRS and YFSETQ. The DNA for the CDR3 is TGCGCCAGCAGCGAGGGCCAAAGCTCCTACAATGAGCAGTTCTTC. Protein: CASSEGQSSYNEQFF. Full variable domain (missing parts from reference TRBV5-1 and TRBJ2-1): KAGVTQTPRYLIKTRGQQVTLSCSPISGHRSVSWYQQTPGQGLQFLFEYFSETQRNKGNFPGRFSGRQFSNSRSEMNVSTLELGDSALYLCASSEGQSSYNEQFFGPGTRLTVL.

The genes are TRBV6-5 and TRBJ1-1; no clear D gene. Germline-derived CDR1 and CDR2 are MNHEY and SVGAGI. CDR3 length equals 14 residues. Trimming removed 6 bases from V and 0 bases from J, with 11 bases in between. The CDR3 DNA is TGTGCCAGCAGCTCCCACGGGGTGAACACTGAAGCTTTCTTT. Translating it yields CASSSHGVNTEAFF.

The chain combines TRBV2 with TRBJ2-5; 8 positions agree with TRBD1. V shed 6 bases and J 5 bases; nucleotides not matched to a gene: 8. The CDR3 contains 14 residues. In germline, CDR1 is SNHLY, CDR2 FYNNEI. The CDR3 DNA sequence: TGTGCCAGCAGGAGACAGGGGCGGCTGGAGACCCAGTACTTC. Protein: CASRRQGRLETQYF.

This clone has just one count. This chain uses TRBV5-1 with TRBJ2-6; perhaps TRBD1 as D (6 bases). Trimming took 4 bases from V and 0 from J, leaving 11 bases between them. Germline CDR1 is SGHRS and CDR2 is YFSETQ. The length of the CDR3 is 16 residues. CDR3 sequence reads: CASSPTDSSGANVLTF. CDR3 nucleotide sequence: TGCGCCAGCAGCCCTACGGACAGCTCTGGGGCCAACGTCCTGACTTTC.

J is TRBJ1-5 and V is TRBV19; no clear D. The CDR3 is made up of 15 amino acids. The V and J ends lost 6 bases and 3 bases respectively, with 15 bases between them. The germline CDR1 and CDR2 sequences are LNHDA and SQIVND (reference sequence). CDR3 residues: CASSSVDRPNQPQHF. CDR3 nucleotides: TGTGCCAGTAGCTCTGTAGATCGCCCCAATCAGCCCCAGCATTTT.

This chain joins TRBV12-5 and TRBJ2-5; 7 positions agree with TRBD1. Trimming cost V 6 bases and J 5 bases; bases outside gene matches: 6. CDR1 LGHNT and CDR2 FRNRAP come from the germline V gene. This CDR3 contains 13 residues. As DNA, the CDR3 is TGTGCTAGTGGGACAGGGCGGAGGGAGACCCAGTACTTC. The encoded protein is CASGTGRRETQYF.

The CDR3 region has the DNA TGTGCCAGTTCCGGGACAGGGAGGGGTTGGACTGAAGCTTTCTTT. It yields the protein CASSGTGRGWTEAFF. This chain joins TRBV6-5 and TRBJ1-1; 9 bases fit TRBD1. V shed 9 bases and J 5 bases; nucleotides not matched to a gene: 13. Germline CDR1 reads MNHEY; CDR2 reads SVGAGI. There are 15 residues in the CDR3.

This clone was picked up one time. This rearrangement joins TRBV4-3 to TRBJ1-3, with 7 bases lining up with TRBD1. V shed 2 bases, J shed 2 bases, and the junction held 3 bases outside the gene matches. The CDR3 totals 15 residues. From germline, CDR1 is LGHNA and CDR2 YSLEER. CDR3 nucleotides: TGCGCCAGCAGCCAAATTGGGACAGCTGGAAACACCATATATTTT. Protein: CASSQIGTAGNTIYF.